Each of the 10 T cell receptor beta chains below was sequenced from the same sample in a study of T cell responses to AZD1222 COVID-19 vaccine (dated by TCRdb to about 2021). The time point label here, explained by the study, means: baseline before first vaccination. Library generation was performed with the immunoSEQ multiplex PCR assay. TCRdb obtained this table from immuneACCESS and retained in-frame rearrangements with V and J assigned. These tables miss some clones; where compared with another copy, unresolved V genes account for less than half of the shortfall, and the remainder is unexplained. The sample profile shows roughly 150,000 clones; around 93% of them were found once. The biggest ten clones account for around 1.5% of the sample. The input for sequencing was peripheral blood, taken on day 0 of AZD1222 vaccination. The source of these receptors is an adult in good health.

This chain's CDR3 is CASSFAAGNTIYF. CDR3 nucleotide sequence: TGTGCCAGCAGTTTTGCAGCTGGAAACACCATATATTTT. V is TRBV28 and J is TRBJ1-3; no clear D gene. Germline V gives CDR1 MDHEN, CDR2 SYDVKM. V gave up 3 bases and J gave up 2 bases, with 5 bases separating them. This CDR3 spans 13 amino acids.

The rearrangement joins TRBV9 to TRBJ2-2, with D possibly TRBD2 on 6 matching bases. Looked up from germline, CDR1 is SGDLS and CDR2 is YYNGEE. V was shortened by 4 bases and J by 1 base, with 8 bases between the two germline ends. This CDR3 contains 14 residues. The CDR3 sequence: CASSPGLNTGELFF. In DNA form, the CDR3 reads TGTGCCAGCAGCCCGGGACTGAACACCGGGGAGCTGTTTTTT.

The rearrangement links TRBV15 to TRBJ2-1; no clear D. Per the germline V gene, CDR1 is LNHNV and CDR2 is YYDKDF (reference sequence). Trimming removed 1 base from V and 1 base from J, with 11 bases in between. This CDR3 region has 16 residues. The CDR3 loop reads CATSRAWAGSYNEQFF. CDR3 in DNA: TGTGCCACCAGCAGAGCTTGGGCAGGTTCCTACAATGAGCAGTTCTTC.

The V and J genes are TRBV20-1 and TRBJ2-4, with D possibly matching TRBD2 (5 bases). Trimming left V 3 bases short and J 1 base short, with 13 bases between. The germline CDR1 and CDR2 sequences are DFQATT and SNEGSKA (reference sequence). There are 15 residues in the CDR3. This chain's CDR3 is CSASFARGAKNIQYF. For the CDR3, the DNA is TGCAGTGCTAGTTTCGCCCGCGGGGCCAAAAACATTCAGTACTTC.

The genes are TRBV18 and TRBJ1-2, with D hard to call. This CDR3 has 12 residues. V was shortened by 4 bases and J by 3 bases, with 6 bases between the two germline ends. Germline CDR1 reads KGHSH; CDR2 reads LQKENI. Here the CDR3 DNA reads TGTGCCAGCTCACGGGCCCACTATGGCTACACCTTC. Amino acid sequence: CASSRAHYGYTF.

The chain recombines TRBV2 with TRBJ2-7, with 8 positions matching TRBD2. There are 13 residues in the CDR3. Germline values: CDR1 SNHLY, CDR2 FYNNEI. The V and J ends lost 7 bases and 3 bases, in that order; junction bases with no gene match: 5. The CDR3 sequence: CASTLSGNYEQYF. The CDR3 nucleotides are TGTGCCAGCACCCTTAGCGGGAACTACGAGCAGTACTTC.

The chain carries TRBV27 and TRBJ2-5, with D uncertain. V lost 0 bases and J lost 3, with 8 bases in between. The CDR3 consists of 14 residues. The V gene's germline CDR1 is MNHEY and CDR2 SMNVEV (reference sequence). CDR3 nucleotide sequence: TGTGCCAGCAGTTTATCGATGGCAGAAGAGACCCAGTACTTC. This translates into CASSLSMAEETQYF.

The chain has TRBV3-1 (or the pseudogene TRBV3-2) and TRBJ2-7; TRBD2 matches at 10 bases. V shed 1 base and J 2 bases; nucleotides not matched to a gene: 2. The germline CDR1 and CDR2 sequences are LGHDT and YNNKEL (reference sequence). The CDR3 extends over 15 amino acids. CDR3 region: CASSQVAGGPYEQYF. The CDR3 nucleotides are TGTGCCAGCAGCCAAGTAGCGGGAGGACCCTACGAGCAGTACTTC.

The rearrangement joins TRBV4-3 to TRBJ2-7; TRBD2 agrees at 10 bases. Unmatched junction bases numbered 4, after V lost 0 bases and J lost 2 bases. The V gene's germline CDR1 is LGHNA and CDR2 YSLEER. The CDR3 runs to 16 residues. CDR3 sequence: CASSQDLTSGTYEQYF. CDR3 DNA: TGCGCCAGCAGCCAAGATCTAACTAGCGGGACCTACGAGCAGTACTTC.

The rearrangement uses TRBV6-4 and TRBJ2-3, with a tentative D call TRBD1 (6 bases). Germline CDR1 MRHNA, CDR2 SNTAGT. This CDR3 has 13 amino acids. V lost 4 bases and J 1 base, leaving 6 bases between the germline ends. This CDR3 is CASSGTGTDTQYF. The CDR3 DNA is TGTGCCAGCAGTGGGACAGGCACAGATACGCAGTATTTT.